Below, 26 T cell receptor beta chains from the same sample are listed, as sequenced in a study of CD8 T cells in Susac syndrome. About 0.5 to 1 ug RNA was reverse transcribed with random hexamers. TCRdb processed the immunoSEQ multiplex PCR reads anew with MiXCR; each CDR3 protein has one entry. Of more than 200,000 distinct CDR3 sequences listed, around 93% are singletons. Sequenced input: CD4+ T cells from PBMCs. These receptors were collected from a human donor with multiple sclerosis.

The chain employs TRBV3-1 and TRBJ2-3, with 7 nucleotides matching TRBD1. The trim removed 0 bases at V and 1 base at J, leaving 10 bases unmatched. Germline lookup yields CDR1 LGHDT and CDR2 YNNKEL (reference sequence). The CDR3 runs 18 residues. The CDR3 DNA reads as TGTGCCAGCAGCCAAGATAGACAGGGCCCAACAGGCACAGATACGCAGTATTTT. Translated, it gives CASSQDRQGPTGTDTQYF.

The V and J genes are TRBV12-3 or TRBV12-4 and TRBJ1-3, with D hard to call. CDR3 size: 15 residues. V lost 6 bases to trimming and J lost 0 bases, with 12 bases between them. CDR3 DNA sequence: TGTGCCAGCAGCTACAGTCTGGGCTCTGGAAACACCATATATTTT. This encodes CASSYSLGSGNTIYF.

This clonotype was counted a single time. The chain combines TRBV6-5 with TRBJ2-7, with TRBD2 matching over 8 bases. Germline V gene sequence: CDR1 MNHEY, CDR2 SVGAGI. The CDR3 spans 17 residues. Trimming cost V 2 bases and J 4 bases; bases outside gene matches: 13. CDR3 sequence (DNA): TGTGCCAGCAGTTACATAGATCTGGGGAGCGGGGGATACGAGCAGTACTTC. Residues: CASSYIDLGSGGYEQYF.

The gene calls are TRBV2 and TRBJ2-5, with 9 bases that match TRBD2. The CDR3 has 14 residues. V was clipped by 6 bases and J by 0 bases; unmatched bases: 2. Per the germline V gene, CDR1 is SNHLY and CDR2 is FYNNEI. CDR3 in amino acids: CASRTSGYQETQYF. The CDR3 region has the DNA TGTGCCAGCAGGACTAGCGGATACCAAGAGACCCAGTACTTC.

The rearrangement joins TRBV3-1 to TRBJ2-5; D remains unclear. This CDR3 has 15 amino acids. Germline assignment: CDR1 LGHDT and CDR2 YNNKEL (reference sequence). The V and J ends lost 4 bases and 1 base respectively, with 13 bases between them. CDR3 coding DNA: TGTGCCAGCAGCCTTTGGCCGTGGGGCCAAGAGACCCAGTACTTC. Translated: CASSLWPWGQETQYF.

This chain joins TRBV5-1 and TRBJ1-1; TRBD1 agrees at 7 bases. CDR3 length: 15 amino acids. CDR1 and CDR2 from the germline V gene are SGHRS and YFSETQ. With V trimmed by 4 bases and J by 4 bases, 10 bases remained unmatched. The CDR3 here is CASSQFRQGSTEAFF. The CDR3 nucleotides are TGCGCCAGCAGCCAATTTCGACAGGGTAGCACTGAAGCTTTCTTT.

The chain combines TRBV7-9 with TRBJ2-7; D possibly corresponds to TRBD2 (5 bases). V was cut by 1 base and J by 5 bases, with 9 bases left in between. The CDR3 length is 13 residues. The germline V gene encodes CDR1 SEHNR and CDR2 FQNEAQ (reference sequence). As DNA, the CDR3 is TGTGCCAGCAGCTTAGAGGCACTAGACGAGCAGTACTTC. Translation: CASSLEALDEQYF. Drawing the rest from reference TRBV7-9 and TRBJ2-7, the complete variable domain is DTGVSQNPRHKITKRGQNVTFRCDPISEHNRLYWYRQTLGQGPEFLTYFQNEAQLEKSRLLSDRFSAERPKGSFSTLEIQRTEQGDSAMYLCASSLEALDEQYFGPGTRLTVT.

CDR3 sequence (DNA): TGTGCCAGCAGCCCTGGGACTAGCGGGAGTGGAGAGACCCAGTACTTC. It yields the protein CASSPGTSGSGETQYF. The rearrangement links TRBV4-2 to TRBJ2-5, with 14 bases lining up with TRBD2. This CDR3 comprises 16 residues. The J segment lost 4 bases and the V segment lost 4 bases, leaving 5 bases of the junction unmatched. The germline V gene has CDR1 LGHNA and CDR2 YNFKEQ.

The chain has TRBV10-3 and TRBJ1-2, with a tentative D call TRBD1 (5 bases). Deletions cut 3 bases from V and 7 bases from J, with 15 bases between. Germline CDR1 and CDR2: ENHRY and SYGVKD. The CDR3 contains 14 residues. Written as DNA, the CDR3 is TGTGCCATCAGTGACCCGCGGCAGGGAGGTGGCTACACCTTC. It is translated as CAISDPRQGGGYTF.

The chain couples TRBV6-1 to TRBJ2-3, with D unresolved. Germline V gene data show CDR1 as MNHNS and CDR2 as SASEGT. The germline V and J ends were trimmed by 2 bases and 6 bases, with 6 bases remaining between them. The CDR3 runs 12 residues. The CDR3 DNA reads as TGTGCCAGCAGTGAAATTGGGGATACGCAGTATTTT. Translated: CASSEIGDTQYF.

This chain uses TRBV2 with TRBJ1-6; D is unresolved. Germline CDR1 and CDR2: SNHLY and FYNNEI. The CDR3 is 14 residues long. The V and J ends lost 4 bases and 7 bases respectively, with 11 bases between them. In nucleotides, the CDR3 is TGTGCCAGCAGTGGATCGGGGATAAATTCACCCCTCCACTTT. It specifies CASSGSGINSPLHF. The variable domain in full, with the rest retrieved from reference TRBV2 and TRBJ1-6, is EPEVTQTPSHQVTQMGQEVILRCVPISNHLYFYWYRQILGQKVEFLVSFYNNEISEKSEIFDDQFSVERPDGSNFTLKIRSTKLEDSAMYFCASSGSGINSPLHFGNGTRLTVT.

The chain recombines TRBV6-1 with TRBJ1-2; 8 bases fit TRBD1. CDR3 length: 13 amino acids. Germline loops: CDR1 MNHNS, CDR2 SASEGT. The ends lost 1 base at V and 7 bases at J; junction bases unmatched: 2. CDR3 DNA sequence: TGTGCCAGCAGTGAAGGGACAGGGATTGGCTACACCTTC. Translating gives CASSEGTGIGYTF.

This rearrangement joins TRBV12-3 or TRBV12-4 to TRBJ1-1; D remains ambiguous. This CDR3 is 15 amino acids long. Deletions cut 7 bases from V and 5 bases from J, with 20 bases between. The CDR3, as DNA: TGTGCCAGCACCGCTTCAGTAAAAGGGTCAACTGAAGCTTTCTTT. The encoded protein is CASTASVKGSTEAFF.

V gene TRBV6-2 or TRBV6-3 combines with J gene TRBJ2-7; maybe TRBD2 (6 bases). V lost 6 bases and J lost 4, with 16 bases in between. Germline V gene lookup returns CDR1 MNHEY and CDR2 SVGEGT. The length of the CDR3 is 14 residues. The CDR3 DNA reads TGTGCCAGCAGCAGCGCGGGACTCCCGTACGAGCAGTACGTC. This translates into CASSSAGLPYEQYV.

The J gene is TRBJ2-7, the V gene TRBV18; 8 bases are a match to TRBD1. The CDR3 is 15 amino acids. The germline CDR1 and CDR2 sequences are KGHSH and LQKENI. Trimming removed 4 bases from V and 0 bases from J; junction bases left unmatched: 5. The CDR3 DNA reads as TGTGCCAGCTCACTCGACGGACAGGGCTCCTACGAGCAGTACTTC. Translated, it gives CASSLDGQGSYEQYF.

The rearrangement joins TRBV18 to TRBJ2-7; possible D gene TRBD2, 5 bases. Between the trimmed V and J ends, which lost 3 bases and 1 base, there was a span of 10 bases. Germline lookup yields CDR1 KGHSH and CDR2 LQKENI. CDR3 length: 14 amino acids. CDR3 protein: CASSPRGPSYEQYV. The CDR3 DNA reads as TGTGCCAGCTCACCCCGGGGTCCGTCCTACGAGCAGTACGTC.

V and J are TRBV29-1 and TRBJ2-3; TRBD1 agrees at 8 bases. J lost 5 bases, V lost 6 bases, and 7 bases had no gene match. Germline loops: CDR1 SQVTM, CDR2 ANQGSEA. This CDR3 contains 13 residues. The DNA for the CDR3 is TGCAGCGTGGACAGGGCCGGGGTAGATACGCAGTATTTT. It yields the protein CSVDRAGVDTQYF.

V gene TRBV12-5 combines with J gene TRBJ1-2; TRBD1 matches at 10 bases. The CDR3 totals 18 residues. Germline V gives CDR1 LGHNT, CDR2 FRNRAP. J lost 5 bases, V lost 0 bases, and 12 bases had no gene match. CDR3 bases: TGTGCTAGTGGTTTGGTACGAGAGGGACAGGGGCAACCGTATGGCTACACCTTC. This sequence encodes CASGLVREGQGQPYGYTF.

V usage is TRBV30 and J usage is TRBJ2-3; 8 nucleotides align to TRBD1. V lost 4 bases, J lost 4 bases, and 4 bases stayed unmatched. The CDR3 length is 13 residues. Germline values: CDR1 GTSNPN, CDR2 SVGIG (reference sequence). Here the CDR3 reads CAWNRGTADTQYF. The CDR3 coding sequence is TGTGCCTGGAACAGGGGGACGGCAGATACGCAGTATTTT.

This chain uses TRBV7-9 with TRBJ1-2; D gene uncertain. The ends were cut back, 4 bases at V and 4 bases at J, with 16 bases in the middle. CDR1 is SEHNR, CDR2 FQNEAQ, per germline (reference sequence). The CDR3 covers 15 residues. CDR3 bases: TGTGCCAGCAGCTCCTTTCGAGATACAAGCTATGGCTACACCTTC. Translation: CASSSFRDTSYGYTF. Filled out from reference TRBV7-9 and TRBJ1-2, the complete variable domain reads DTGVSQNPRHKITKRGQNVTFRCDPISEHNRLYWYRQTLGQGPEFLTYFQNEAQLEKSRLLSDRFSAERPKGSFSTLEIQRTEQGDSAMYLCASSSFRDTSYGYTFGSGTRLTVV.

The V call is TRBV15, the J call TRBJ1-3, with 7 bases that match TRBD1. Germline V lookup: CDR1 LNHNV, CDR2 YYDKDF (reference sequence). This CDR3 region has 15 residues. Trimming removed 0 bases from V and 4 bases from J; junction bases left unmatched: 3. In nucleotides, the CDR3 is TGTGCCACCAGCAGAGATCTACAGGGGGGAAACACCATATATTTT. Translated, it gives CATSRDLQGGNTIYF.

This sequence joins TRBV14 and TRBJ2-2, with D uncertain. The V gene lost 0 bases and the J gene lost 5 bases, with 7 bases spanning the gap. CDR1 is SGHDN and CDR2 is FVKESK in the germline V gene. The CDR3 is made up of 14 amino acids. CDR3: CASSQDIGTGELFF. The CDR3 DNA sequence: TGTGCCAGCAGCCAAGATATAGGAACCGGGGAGCTGTTTTTT.

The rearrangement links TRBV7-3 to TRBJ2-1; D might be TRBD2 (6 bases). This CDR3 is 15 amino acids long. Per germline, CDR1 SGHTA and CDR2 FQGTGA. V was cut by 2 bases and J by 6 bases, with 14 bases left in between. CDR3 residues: CASSLAGTSVNEQFF. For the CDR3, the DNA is TGTGCCAGCAGCTTAGCAGGGACTTCCGTCAATGAGCAGTTCTTC.

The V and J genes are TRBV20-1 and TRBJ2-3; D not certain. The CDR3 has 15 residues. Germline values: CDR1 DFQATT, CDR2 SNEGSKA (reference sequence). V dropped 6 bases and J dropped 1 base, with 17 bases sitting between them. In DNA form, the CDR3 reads TGCAGTGCCCCTCCTGCTACTTATCGCACAGATACGCAGTATTTT. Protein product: CSAPPATYRTDTQYF.

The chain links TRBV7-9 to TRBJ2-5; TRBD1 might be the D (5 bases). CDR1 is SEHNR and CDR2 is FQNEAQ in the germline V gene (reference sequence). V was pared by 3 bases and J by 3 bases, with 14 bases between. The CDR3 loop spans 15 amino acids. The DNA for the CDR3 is TGTGCCAGCAGCTTCCGCCGACAGTTAAAAGAGACCCAGTACTTC. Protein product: CASSFRRQLKETQYF.

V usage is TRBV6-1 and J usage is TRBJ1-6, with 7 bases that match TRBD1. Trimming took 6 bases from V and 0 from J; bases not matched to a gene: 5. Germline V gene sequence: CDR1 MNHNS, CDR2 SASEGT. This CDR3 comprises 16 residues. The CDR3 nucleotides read TGTGCCAGCAGCCAAGGGGACAGCTCCTATAATTCACCCCTCCACTTT. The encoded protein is CASSQGDSSYNSPLHF.